Following are 17 T cell receptor beta chains from one sample sequenced in a study of blood T cells in healthy people across ages. A second about 7 to 11 cycle PCR used barcoded and J-beta primers. TCRdb independently ran MiXCR on the 5' RACE reads; one entry per CDR3 protein. Found here are around 800,000 distinct CDR3 sequences, roughly 24% of them singletons; the top ten hold around 2.9%. These data were likewise used in another study, on T cells of mothers and their children.

The sequencing sample was made of blood. The receptors derive from a boy aged 5-17 years in good health.

The V call is TRBV5-1, the J call TRBJ2-1; the match to TRBD2 covers 11 bases. There are 13 residues in the CDR3. The J segment lost 5 bases and the V segment lost 5 bases, leaving 0 bases of the junction unmatched. Germline CDR1 reads SGHRS; CDR2 reads YFSETQ. CDR3: CASRGLADNEQFF. The CDR3 DNA reads as TGCGCCAGCAGGGGACTAGCGGACAATGAGCAGTTCTTC.

The chain has TRBV30 and TRBJ2-5, with TRBD2 as a possible D gene (6 bases). Germline V lookup: CDR1 GTSNPN, CDR2 SVGIG (reference sequence). CDR3 length: 13 amino acids. Trimming stripped 5 bases from V and 5 bases from J, with 15 bases between. CDR3 nucleotides: TGTGCCTGGGATCCGGGGGATGGGGAGACCCAGTACTTC. This translates into CAWDPGDGETQYF.

V gene TRBV12-3 or TRBV12-4 combines with J gene TRBJ1-2, with D possibly matching TRBD1 (6 bases). The V end was cut by 5 bases, the J end by 7 bases, with 20 bases between. The CDR3 covers 15 residues. This CDR3 is CASSEGRGSRGGYTF. The CDR3 DNA reads TGTGCCAGCAGTGAGGGACGAGGCAGCAGGGGTGGCTACACCTTC.

This clonotype was seen many times. The CDR3 is CASKRTRGGEQFF. The CDR3 region has the DNA TGTGCCAGCAAGCGGACTAGAGGGGGTGAGCAGTTCTTC. J is TRBJ2-5 and V is TRBV14, with D possibly matching TRBD2 (7 bases). The J call may be in error: the DNA end matches TRBJ2-1 better. CDR1 is SGHDN and CDR2 is FVKESK in the germline V gene. The CDR3 has 13 residues.

The CDR3, as DNA: TGTGCCACCTCCGGGATAAACTACGAGCAGTACTTC. It encodes CATSGINYEQYF. The chain joins TRBV24-1 to TRBJ2-7, with D perhaps matching TRBD2 (5 bases). CDR3 length equals 12 residues. The V and J ends lost 9 bases and 3 bases respectively, with 11 bases between them. The germline CDR1 and CDR2 sequences are KGHDR and SFDVKD.

This clonotype has only a few counts. The rearrangement uses TRBV28 and TRBJ2-5, with D perhaps matching TRBD1 or TRBD2 (5 bases each). CDR1 is MDHEN and CDR2 is SYDVKM in the germline V gene. The length of the CDR3 is 14 residues. With 6 bases removed from V and 4 bases from J, the gap between germline ends came to 15 bases. The CDR3 coding sequence is TGTGCCAGCAGGGATCCGACGGGGACAGAGACCCAGTACTTC. Amino acid sequence: CASRDPTGTETQYF. Drawing the rest from reference TRBV28 and TRBJ2-5, the complete variable domain is DVKVTQSSRYLVKRTGEKVFLECVQDMDHENMFWYRQDPGLGLRLIYFSYDVKMKEKGDIPEGYSVSREKKERFSLILESASTNQTSMYLCASRDPTGTETQYFGPGTRLLVL.

The chain joins TRBV4-2 to TRBJ2-5; D tentatively reads TRBD1 or TRBD2 (6 bases each). Matching the DNA end better, TRBJ2-7 makes the J call doubtful. Germline V gene lookup returns CDR1 LGHNA and CDR2 YNFKEQ. The CDR3 runs to 16 residues. CDR3 amino acids: CASSQEGGPSSYEQYF. The DNA for the CDR3 is TGTGCCAGCAGCCAAGAAGGGGGGCCGAGCTCCTACGAGCAGTACTTC.

The chain recombines TRBV10-3 with TRBJ2-5, with D maybe TRBD1 (5 bases). Germline loops: CDR1 ENHRY, CDR2 SYGVKD. The V end was cut by 3 bases, the J end by 4 bases, with 12 bases between. The CDR3 length is 14 residues. CDR3 nucleotides: TGTGCCATCAGTGACGCGACAGCTCTAGAGACCCAGTACTTC. Protein product: CAISDATALETQYF.

This clonotype was detected a few times. The chain combines TRBV10-3 with TRBJ2-2; unclear D gene. V lost 5 bases, J lost 4 bases, and 2 bases lay in between. Germline CDR1 is ENHRY and CDR2 is SYGVKD. The CDR3 has 11 residues. The CDR3 coding sequence is TGTGCCATCAGTATCACCGGGGAGCTGTTTTTT. The encoded protein is CAISITGELFF.

The rearrangement uses TRBV20-1 and TRBJ1-4, with 7 nucleotides matching TRBD1. Trimming took 1 base from V and 6 from J; bases not matched to a gene: 8. This CDR3 comprises 15 residues. Germline-derived CDR1 and CDR2 are DFQATT and SNEGSKA (reference sequence). The CDR3 region has the DNA TGCAGTGCTAGAGCGGAGGGGGCCTGGGATGAAAAACTGTTTTTT. It yields the protein CSARAEGAWDEKLFF.

The rearrangement joins TRBV7-6 to TRBJ1-5; 12 nucleotides match TRBD1. This CDR3 has 15 residues. Trimming at V came to 5 bases and at J to 6 bases, leaving 5 bases not matched to a gene. Germline CDR1 SGHVS, CDR2 FNYEAQ. In DNA, the CDR3 is TGTGCCAGCAGCGCCGGGACAGGGGGCTTTCAGCCCCAGCATTTT. Protein product: CASSAGTGGFQPQHF.

This clonotype was seen ten or more times. J is TRBJ2-1 and V is TRBV27; 7 bases fit TRBD2. Looked up from germline, CDR1 is MNHEY and CDR2 is SMNVEV (reference sequence). V gave up 2 bases and J gave up 0 bases; unmatched junction bases: 4. The CDR3 is 16 residues long. CDR3 sequence: CASSLIGGSSYNEQFF. In DNA, the CDR3 is TGTGCCAGCAGTTTAATCGGCGGGAGCTCCTACAATGAGCAGTTCTTC.

This clonotype was recorded a few times. This chain uses TRBV15 with TRBJ1-4; 9 nucleotides match TRBD1. Germline assignment: CDR1 LNHNV and CDR2 YYDKDF (reference sequence). The junction had 9 bases not matched to a gene; V was cut back by 3 bases and J by 7 bases. This CDR3 has 16 amino acids. The DNA of the CDR3 is TGTGCCACCAGCAGCTCTCAGACAGGGGGGGGTGAAAAACTGTTTTTT. Translated: CATSSSQTGGGEKLFF.

This chain links TRBV2 with TRBJ2-1; 7 nucleotides align to TRBD2. This CDR3 spans 15 amino acids. Unmatched junction bases numbered 5, after V lost 1 base and J lost 5 bases. The germline V gene has CDR1 SNHLY and CDR2 FYNNEI. The CDR3 sequence is CASSEESSGNNEQFF. Here the CDR3 DNA reads TGTGCCAGCAGTGAAGAGTCTAGCGGAAACAATGAGCAGTTCTTC.

The chain carries TRBV20-1 and TRBJ1-1, with D maybe TRBD1 (5 bases). V lost 3 bases to trimming and J lost 0 bases, with 14 bases between them. Germline CDR1 and CDR2: DFQATT and SNEGSKA (reference sequence). The CDR3 is made up of 15 amino acids. The chain's CDR3 is CSARDLSTVNTEAFF. The CDR3 DNA reads as TGCAGTGCTAGGGATTTATCGACAGTGAACACTGAAGCTTTCTTT.

In this sample, this clonotype turned up many times. V and J are TRBV6-1 and TRBJ2-4; D ambiguous. This CDR3 is 15 amino acids long. Trimming left V 0 bases short and J 0 bases short, with 6 bases between. Germline CDR1 is MNHNS and CDR2 is SASEGT. CDR3 nucleotides: TGTGCCAGCAGTGAAGCTGCCTTAGCCAAAAACATTCAGTACTTC. Its protein is CASSEAALAKNIQYF.

The chain uses TRBV7-9 and TRBJ2-5, with 12 bases matching TRBD1. V shed 2 bases and J 11 bases; nucleotides not matched to a gene: 12. Germline-derived CDR1 and CDR2 are SEHNR and FQNEAQ (reference sequence). This CDR3 is 16 amino acids long. The CDR3 nucleotides read TGTGCCAGCAGCTTATCCCCGGGACAGGGGGCGAAGGAGCAGTACTTC. Protein sequence: CASSLSPGQGAKEQYF.